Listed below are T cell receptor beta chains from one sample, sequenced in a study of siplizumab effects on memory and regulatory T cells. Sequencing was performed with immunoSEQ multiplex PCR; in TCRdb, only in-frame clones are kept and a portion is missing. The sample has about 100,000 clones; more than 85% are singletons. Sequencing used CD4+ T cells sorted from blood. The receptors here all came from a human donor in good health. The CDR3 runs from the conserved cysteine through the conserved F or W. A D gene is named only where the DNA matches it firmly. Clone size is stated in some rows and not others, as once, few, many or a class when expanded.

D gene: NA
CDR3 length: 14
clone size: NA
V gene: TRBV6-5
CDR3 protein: CASRDSYANYGYTF

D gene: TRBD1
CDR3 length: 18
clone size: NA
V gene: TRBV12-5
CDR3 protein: CASGLALSGTGGGYTIYF

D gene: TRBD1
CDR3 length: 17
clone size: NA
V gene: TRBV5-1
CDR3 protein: CASSVTGPGATNEKLFF

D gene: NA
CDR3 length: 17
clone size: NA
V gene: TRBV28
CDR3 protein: CASSFWVGRGLDSPLHF

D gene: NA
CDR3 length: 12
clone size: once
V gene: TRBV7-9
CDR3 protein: CASRKGFGEQYF

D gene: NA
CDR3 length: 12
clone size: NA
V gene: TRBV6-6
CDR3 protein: CASSYDRYEQYF

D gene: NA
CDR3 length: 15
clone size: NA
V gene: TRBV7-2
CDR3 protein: CASSPPRGKGYGYTF

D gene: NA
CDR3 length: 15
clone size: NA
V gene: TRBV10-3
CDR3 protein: CAISDLTAQAGELFF

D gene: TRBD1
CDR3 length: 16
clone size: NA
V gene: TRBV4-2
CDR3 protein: CASRRRTGGDGTEAFF

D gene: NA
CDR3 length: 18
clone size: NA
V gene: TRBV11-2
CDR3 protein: CASSPLGSSESTVGGYTF

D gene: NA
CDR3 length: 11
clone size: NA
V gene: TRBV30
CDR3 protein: CAWRYRDEQYF

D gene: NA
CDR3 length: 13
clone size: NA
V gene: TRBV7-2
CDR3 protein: CASSLWGRETQYF

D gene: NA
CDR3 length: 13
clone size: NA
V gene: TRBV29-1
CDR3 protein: CSVVMLGGDTQYF

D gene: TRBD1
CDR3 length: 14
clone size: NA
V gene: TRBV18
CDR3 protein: CASSPGQGGQPQHF

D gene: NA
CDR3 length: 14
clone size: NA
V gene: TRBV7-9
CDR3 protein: CASSLSTNDSPLHF

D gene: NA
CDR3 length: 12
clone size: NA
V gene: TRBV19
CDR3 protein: CASSIGDYGYTF

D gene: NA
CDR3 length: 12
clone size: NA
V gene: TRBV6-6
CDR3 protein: CASSAPLAPLYF

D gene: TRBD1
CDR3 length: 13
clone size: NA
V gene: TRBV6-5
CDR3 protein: CASSRDRFYEQYF

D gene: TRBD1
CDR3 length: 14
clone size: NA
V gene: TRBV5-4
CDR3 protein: CASSPWTGAYGYTF

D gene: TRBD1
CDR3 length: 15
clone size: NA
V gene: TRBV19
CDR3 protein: CASSTRTGSYNEQFF

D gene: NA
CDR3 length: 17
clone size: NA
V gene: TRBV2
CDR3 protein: CASRLEWGEYSNQPQHF

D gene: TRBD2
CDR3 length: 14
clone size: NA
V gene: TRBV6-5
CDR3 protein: CASSKRGGLYEQYF

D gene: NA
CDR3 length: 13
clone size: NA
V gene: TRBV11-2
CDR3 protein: CASSLDGTGELFF

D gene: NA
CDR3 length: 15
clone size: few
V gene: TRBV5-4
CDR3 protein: CASSPSRTYTGELFF